The clone carrying this T cell receptor beta chain has more than one count but fewer than ten. The antigen is not known. This entry belongs to a study of T cell repertoires in cytomegalovirus infection. Background on the study: Carrying CMV and the relevant HLA type showed in public TCR beta signatures.

TCRdb reprocessed the reads with MiXCR, giving one entry per CDR3 protein. The table has some 270,000 distinct CDR3 sequences, about 17% seen once; the top ten hold approximately 51%. The germline CDR1 and CDR2 sequences are SGHDT and YYEEEE. The CDR3 covers 16 residues. The germline V and J ends were trimmed by 4 bases and 8 bases, with 24 bases remaining between them. The study, taken as a whole, reports: Individuals carrying CMV plus the relevant HLA were identified by cumulative frequency of public TCR beta families. The ex vivo response was dominated by HLA-C-restricted CMV-specific TCR beta clonotypes.

Input material: CD8+ T cells from PBMCs. This chain connects TRBV5-6 to TRBJ1-2, with D possibly being TRBD1 (6 bases). The sequence was obtained from a human donor in good health (CMV status not recorded). Some clones in this sample may be carry-over from other donors' samples. The CDR3 sequence is CASSVTDRTHFRGYTF. The CDR3 DNA sequence: TGTGCCAGCAGCGTGACGGACAGAACACATTTTAGGGGCTACACCTTC.